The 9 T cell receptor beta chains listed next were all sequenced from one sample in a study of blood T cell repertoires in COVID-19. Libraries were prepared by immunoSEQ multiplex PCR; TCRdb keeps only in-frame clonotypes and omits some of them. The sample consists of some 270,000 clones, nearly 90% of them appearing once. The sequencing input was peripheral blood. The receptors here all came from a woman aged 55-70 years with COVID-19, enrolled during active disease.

This chain's CDR3 is CASRPGDLYGYTF. In nucleotides, the CDR3 is TGTGCCAGTAGACCAGGGGACCTCTATGGCTACACCTTC. V is TRBV19 and J is TRBJ1-2; maybe TRBD1 (6 bases). The CDR3 runs 13 residues. Germline CDR1 reads LNHDA; CDR2 reads SQIVND (reference sequence). Trimming removed 6 bases from V and 4 bases from J, with 12 bases in between.

Written as DNA, the CDR3 is TGTGCCAGTAGGGGACTCTCCAACTCTGGGGCCAACGTCCTGACTTTC. This encodes CASRGLSNSGANVLTF. The V and J genes are TRBV19 and TRBJ2-6; D perhaps matches TRBD2 (6 bases). The CDR3 loop spans 16 amino acids. Germline V gene sequence: CDR1 LNHDA, CDR2 SQIVND (reference sequence). Between the trimmed V and J ends, which lost 6 bases and 0 bases, there was a span of 12 bases.

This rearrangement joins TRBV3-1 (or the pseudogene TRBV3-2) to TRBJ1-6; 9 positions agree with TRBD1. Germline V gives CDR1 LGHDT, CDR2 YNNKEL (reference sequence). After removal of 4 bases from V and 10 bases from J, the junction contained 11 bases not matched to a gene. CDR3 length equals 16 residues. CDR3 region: CASSPPQGAAPSPLHF. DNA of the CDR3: TGTGCCAGCAGCCCTCCACAGGGGGCTGCCCCCTCACCCCTCCACTTT.

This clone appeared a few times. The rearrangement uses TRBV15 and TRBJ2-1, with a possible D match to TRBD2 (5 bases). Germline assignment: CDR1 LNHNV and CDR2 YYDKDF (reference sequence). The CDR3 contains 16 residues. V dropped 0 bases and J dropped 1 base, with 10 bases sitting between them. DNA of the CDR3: TGTGCCACCAGCAGAGATCAGAGGGCTTCCTACAATGAGCAGTTCTTC. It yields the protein CATSRDQRASYNEQFF.

CDR3 sequence reads: CASTFTGGPNTGELFF. DNA for the CDR3: TGTGCCAGCACTTTTACGGGGGGACCGAACACCGGGGAGCTGTTTTTT. The gene calls are TRBV11-2 and TRBJ2-2; 7 nucleotides agree with TRBD2. J lost 0 bases, V lost 7 bases, and 8 bases had no gene match. Germline values: CDR1 SGHAT, CDR2 FQNNGV. This CDR3 contains 16 residues.

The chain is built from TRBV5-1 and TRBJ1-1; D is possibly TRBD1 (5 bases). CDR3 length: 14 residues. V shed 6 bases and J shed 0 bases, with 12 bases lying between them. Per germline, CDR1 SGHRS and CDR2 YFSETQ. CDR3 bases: TGCGCCAGCACCGGGGGGACGGTGAACACTGAAGCTTTCTTT. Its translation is CASTGGTVNTEAFF.

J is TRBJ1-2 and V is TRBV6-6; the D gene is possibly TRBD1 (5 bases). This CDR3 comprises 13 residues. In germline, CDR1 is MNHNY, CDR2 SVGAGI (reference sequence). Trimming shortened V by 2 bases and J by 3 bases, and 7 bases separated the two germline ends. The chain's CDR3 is CASSYGTDYGYTF. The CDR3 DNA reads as TGTGCCAGCAGTTACGGGACTGACTATGGCTACACCTTC.

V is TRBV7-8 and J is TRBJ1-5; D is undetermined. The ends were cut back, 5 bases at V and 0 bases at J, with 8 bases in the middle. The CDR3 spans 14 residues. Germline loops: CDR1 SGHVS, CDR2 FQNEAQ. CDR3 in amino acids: CASSPRDSNQPQHF. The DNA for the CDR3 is TGTGCCAGCAGCCCGAGGGATAGCAATCAGCCCCAGCATTTT.

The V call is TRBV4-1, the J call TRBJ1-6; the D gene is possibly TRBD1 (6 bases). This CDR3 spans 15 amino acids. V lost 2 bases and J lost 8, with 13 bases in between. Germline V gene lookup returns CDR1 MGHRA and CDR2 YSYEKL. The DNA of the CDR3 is TGCGCCAGCAGCCAACTACAGGGCATGGATTCACCCCTCCACTTT. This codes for CASSQLQGMDSPLHF.